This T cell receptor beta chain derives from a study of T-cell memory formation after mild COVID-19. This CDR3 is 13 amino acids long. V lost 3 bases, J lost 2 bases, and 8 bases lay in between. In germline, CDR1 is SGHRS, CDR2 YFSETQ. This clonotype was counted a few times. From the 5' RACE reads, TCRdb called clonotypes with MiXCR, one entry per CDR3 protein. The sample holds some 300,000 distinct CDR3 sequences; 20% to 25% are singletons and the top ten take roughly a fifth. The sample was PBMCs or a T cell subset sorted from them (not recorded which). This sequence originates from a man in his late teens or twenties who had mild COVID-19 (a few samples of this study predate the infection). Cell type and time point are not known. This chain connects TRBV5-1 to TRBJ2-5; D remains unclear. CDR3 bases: TGCGCCAGCAGCTCTGGCGCTCAAGAGACCCAGTACTTC. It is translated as CASSSGAQETQYF.